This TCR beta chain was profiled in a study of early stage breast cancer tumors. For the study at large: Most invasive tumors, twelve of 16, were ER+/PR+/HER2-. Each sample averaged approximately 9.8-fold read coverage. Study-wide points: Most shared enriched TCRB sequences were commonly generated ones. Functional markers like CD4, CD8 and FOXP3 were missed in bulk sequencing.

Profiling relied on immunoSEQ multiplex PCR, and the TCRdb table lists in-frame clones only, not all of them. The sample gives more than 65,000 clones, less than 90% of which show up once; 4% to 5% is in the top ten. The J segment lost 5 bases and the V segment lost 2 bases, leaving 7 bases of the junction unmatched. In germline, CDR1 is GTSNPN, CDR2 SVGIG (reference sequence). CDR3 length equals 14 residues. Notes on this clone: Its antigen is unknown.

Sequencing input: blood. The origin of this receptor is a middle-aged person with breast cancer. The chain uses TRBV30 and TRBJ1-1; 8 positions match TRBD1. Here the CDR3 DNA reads TGTGCCTGGAGTTTCGGACAGGGCCGGACTGAAGCTTTCTTT. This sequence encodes CAWSFGQGRTEAFF. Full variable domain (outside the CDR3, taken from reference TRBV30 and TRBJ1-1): SQTIHQWPATLVQPVGSPLSLECTVEGTSNPNLYWYRQAAGRGLQLLFYSVGIGQISSEVPQNLSASRPQDRQFILSSKKLLLSDSGFYLCAWSFGQGRTEAFFGQGTRLTVV.